Presented here are 20 T cell receptor beta chains from one specimen sequenced in a study. TCRdb ran MiXCR on the 5' RACE reads and lists one entry per CDR3 protein. The sample holds about 8,200 distinct CDR3 sequences, 65% to 70% seen once. Sequencing was performed on tumor-infiltrating naive CD4+ T cells sorted from the breast tumor. Subset denoted: naive CD4+ T cells, CD4+CD45RA+CD25-. The receptors stem from a female donor with breast cancer.

This clonotype has only a few counts. The gene calls are TRBV7-3 and TRBJ2-2; TRBD2 aligns across 10 bases. Germline trimming cut 5 bases from V and 3 bases from J; bases unmatched to any gene: 3. Germline lookup yields CDR1 SGHTA and CDR2 FQGTGA. The CDR3 has 15 residues. The CDR3 region has the DNA TGTGCCAGCAGCGTTACTAGCGGGGACACCGGGGAGCTGTTTTTT. Translation: CASSVTSGDTGELFF.

The CDR3 loop is CASSLYQVGTDTQYF. In nucleotides, the CDR3 is TGTGCCAGCAGCTTGTACCAGGTCGGCACAGATACGCAGTATTTT. This chain links TRBV5-5 with TRBJ2-3, with D unresolved. V shed 1 base and J shed 1 base, with 10 bases lying between them. The CDR3 consists of 15 residues. Germline loops: CDR1 SGHKS, CDR2 YYEKEE (reference sequence).

V gene TRBV6-5 combines with J gene TRBJ2-7; 7 bases are a match to TRBD1. The CDR3 sequence is 12 residues long. The J segment lost 5 bases and the V segment lost 6 bases, leaving 4 bases of the junction unmatched. In germline, CDR1 is MNHEY, CDR2 SVGAGI. The CDR3 coding sequence is TGTGCCAGCAGGAGGACAGGCGACGAGCAGTACTTC. It specifies CASRRTGDEQYF.

The chain combines TRBV6-5 with TRBJ2-7, with 8 bases identical to TRBD2. V shed 6 bases, J shed 4 bases, and the junction held 14 bases outside the gene matches. There are 16 residues in the CDR3. Germline V gene lookup returns CDR1 MNHEY and CDR2 SVGAGI. In DNA form, the CDR3 reads TGTGCCAGCAGCAAGCGCCCACGGGAGGGTTTATACGAGCAGTACTTC. This codes for CASSKRPREGLYEQYF.

This clonotype was detected only once. The chain links TRBV10-3 to TRBJ2-7; the D is unclear. This CDR3 is 14 amino acids long. V lost 3 bases to trimming and J lost 0 bases, with 9 bases between them. Germline CDR1 is ENHRY and CDR2 is SYGVKD. Written as DNA, the CDR3 is TGTGCCATCAGTGATTCCACGAGCTCCTACGAGCAGTACTTC. Translation: CAISDSTSSYEQYF.

This chain links TRBV4-2 with TRBJ2-2, with D perhaps TRBD2 (6 bases). Trimming took 1 base from V and 5 from J, leaving 11 bases between them. This CDR3 is built from 15 residues. The germline gives CDR1 LGHNA, CDR2 YNFKEQ. This CDR3 is CASSQGNSGTGELFF. The CDR3, as DNA: TGTGCCAGCAGCCAAGGGAATAGCGGAACCGGGGAGCTGTTTTTT.

This clonotype occurred a few times. The chain joins TRBV12-3 or TRBV12-4 to TRBJ2-1, with TRBD2 matching over 9 bases. There are 15 residues in the CDR3. Losses at the gene ends were 3 bases for V and 6 bases for J; bases not matched to a gene: 6. CDR3 protein: CASSFLAGGSNEQFF. The CDR3 nucleotides are TGTGCCAGCAGTTTCCTTGCGGGAGGGTCCAATGAGCAGTTCTTC.

The V and J genes are TRBV6-5 and TRBJ2-5; the D is unclear. CDR1 MNHEY and CDR2 SVGAGI come from the germline V gene. The CDR3 length is 13 residues. With 6 bases removed from V and 0 bases from J, the gap between germline ends came to 8 bases. CDR3 nucleotides: TGTGCCAGCAGACGCGTGTACCAAGAGACCCAGTACTTC. Translating gives CASRRVYQETQYF.

The chain is built from TRBV20-1 and TRBJ2-7; TRBD1 might be the D (6 bases). V was shortened by 0 bases and J by 0 bases, with 12 bases between the two germline ends. The CDR3 runs 15 residues. Germline loops: CDR1 DFQATT, CDR2 SNEGSKA (reference sequence). The chain's CDR3 is CSARDPRGSSYEQYF. CDR3 coding DNA: TGCAGTGCTAGAGACCCCAGGGGTAGCTCCTACGAGCAGTACTTC.

This clonotype was detected only a few times. The genes are TRBV20-1 and TRBJ2-2; D unresolved. Germline CDR1 DFQATT, CDR2 SNEGSKA (reference sequence). This CDR3 region has 15 residues. V shed 0 bases and J shed 6 bases, with 14 bases lying between them. The CDR3 coding sequence is TGCAGTGCTAGAGATCAAAGACCTAATGCCGGGGAGCTGTTTTTT. Its translation: CSARDQRPNAGELFF.

J is TRBJ2-7 and V is TRBV6-5; 7 bases are shared with TRBD1. With V trimmed by 4 bases and J by 3 bases, 6 bases remained unmatched. The CDR3 contains 14 residues. Germline V gene lookup returns CDR1 MNHEY and CDR2 SVGAGI. The CDR3 DNA sequence: TGTGCCAGCAGTTCCACAGGGGCCCTCTACGAGCAGTACTTC. It is translated as CASSSTGALYEQYF.

This rearrangement joins TRBV20-1 to TRBJ2-1; 8 positions match TRBD1. Germline V gives CDR1 DFQATT, CDR2 SNEGSKA (reference sequence). The CDR3 loop spans 16 amino acids. J was trimmed by 6 bases and V by 0 bases; bases with no gene match: 10. The CDR3 sequence: CSAREGTGLRGNEQFF. The CDR3 coding sequence is TGCAGTGCTAGAGAAGGGACAGGCCTTAGGGGCAATGAGCAGTTCTTC.

The chain recombines TRBV18 with TRBJ2-2; D is unresolved. V gave up 0 bases and J gave up 4 bases, with 15 bases separating them. The CDR3 length is 17 residues. Germline V lookup: CDR1 KGHSH, CDR2 LQKENI. CDR3 residues: CASSPPSSTLGTGELFF. The CDR3 DNA is TGTGCCAGCTCACCACCAAGCTCTACCTTGGGCACCGGGGAGCTGTTTTTT. The variable domain in full, with the rest retrieved from reference TRBV18 and TRBJ2-2, is NAGVMQNPRHLVRRRGQEARLRCSPMKGHSHVYWYRQLPEEGLKFMVYLQKENIIDESGMPKERFSAEFPKEGPSILRIQQVVRGDSAAYFCASSPPSSTLGTGELFFGEGSRLTVL.

In this sample, this clonotype turned up a few times. This chain uses TRBV11-1 with TRBJ2-3, with a tentative D call TRBD2 (7 bases). Germline loops: CDR1 SGHAT, CDR2 FQDESV (reference sequence). The CDR3 runs to 14 residues. V shed 5 bases and J shed 0 bases, with 9 bases lying between them. The CDR3, as DNA: TGTGCCAGCAGCAAGGGGGGGAGCACAGATACGCAGTATTTT. It codes for CASSKGGSTDTQYF.

The chain uses TRBV6-1 and TRBJ1-5; D gene ambiguous. The CDR3 is 11 residues long. Germline V gene data show CDR1 as MNHNS and CDR2 as SASEGT. V lost 2 bases, J lost 5 bases, and 1 base lay in between. CDR3 sequence reads: CASSEYQPQHF. Written as DNA, the CDR3 is TGTGCCAGCAGTGAATATCAGCCCCAGCATTTT.

In this sample, this clonotype turned up once. The chain recombines TRBV6-1 with TRBJ1-6; 9 nucleotides line up with TRBD1. The CDR3 loop spans 16 amino acids. CDR1 is MNHNS and CDR2 is SASEGT in the germline V gene. The J segment lost 1 base and the V segment lost 7 bases, leaving 5 bases of the junction unmatched. The CDR3 DNA sequence: TGTGCCAGCACCGGGACAGGGATTTCCTATAATTCACCCCTCCACTTT. Translation: CASTGTGISYNSPLHF.

As for this clonotype: One junction end does not reproduce the germline sequence, and a read error may be involved. This chain links TRBV4-1 with TRBJ2-5, with TRBD1 as a possible D gene (5 bases). Germline V CDR1 and CDR2: MGHRA, YSYEKL. This CDR3 has 15 amino acids. CDR3 in DNA: TGTGCCAGCAGCCAAGATAGGGGAAGTCAAGAGACCCAGTACTTC. This encodes CASSQDRGSQETQYF.

This clonotype was counted a few times. The rearrangement joins TRBV20-1 to TRBJ1-6, with unresolved D. With 1 base removed from V and 4 bases from J, the gap between germline ends came to 17 bases. Germline V CDR1 and CDR2: DFQATT, SNEGSKA (reference sequence). This CDR3 has 17 amino acids. CDR3 sequence reads: CSARVESVQPYNSPLHF. DNA for the CDR3: TGCAGTGCTAGAGTCGAATCAGTCCAGCCTTATAATTCACCCCTCCACTTT.

This clonotype was counted a few times. The chain carries TRBV7-2 and TRBJ2-7; the D gene is possibly TRBD1 (6 bases). V lost 5 bases and J 3 bases, leaving 14 bases between the germline ends. CDR1 SGHTA and CDR2 FQGNSA come from the germline V gene. The CDR3 is made up of 14 amino acids. The CDR3 sequence is CASSHTGIRYEQYF. The CDR3 coding sequence is TGTGCCAGCAGCCACACAGGGATCCGCTACGAGCAGTACTTC.

CDR3 bases: TGTGCCAGCTCACCTGACAGCACAGATACGCAGTATTTT. Translated: CASSPDSTDTQYF. The rearrangement uses TRBV18 and TRBJ2-3; D call uncertain. V shed 3 bases and J shed 0 bases, with 4 bases lying between them. CDR1 KGHSH and CDR2 LQKENI come from the germline V gene. The CDR3 length is 13 residues.